This TCR beta chain appears in the sequencing data of a study of blood T cell repertoires in COVID-19 (dated by TCRdb to between 2020 and 2021). Notes on the research overall: Samples covering the acute and convalescent phases of COVID-19 were provided by collaborators in the United States, Italy and Spain. The material from the prospective study consisted of cDNA or gDNA derived from T cells, B-cell-depleted T cells, or PBMCs. Subjects who had been exposed to COVID-19, were actively infected with it, or had recovered from it provided the deeply sampled blood TCRbeta repertoires that made up the dataset. A freely available public database, intended as a resource for researchers studying the immune response to SARS-CoV-2, is where the repertoires were released. Samples came from the ongoing ImmuneRACE study (first 160 participants) plus 1,254 subjects from 6 global collaborators. Sample metadata almost always included a de-identified subject ID, COVID-19 status, age in years and sex. HLA class I and class II types, where available, came from metadata supplied by the sample provider rather than from assay-based typing. Study-wide findings and limitations: How much clinical and demographic metadata was included differed by source and by participant, and the metadata was provided uncurated.

With respect to this clone: Its antigen remains undetermined. There are no base qualities to consult, and no much larger clone falls within one base.

Participants in the prospective study were enrolled through a virtual design, were aged roughly 18 to 90 years, and lived in about 25 United States geographic areas. Cohort assignment in the prospective study relied on participant-reported clinical history from a screening survey and a study questionnaire. Recovered participants in ImmuneRACE Cohort 3 were defined by two consecutive negative NP/OP PCR tests, clearance by a healthcare professional, or resolution of symptoms. In the prospective study, mobile phlebotomists collected whole blood, serum and a nasopharyngeal or oropharyngeal swab from each participant. Over an approximately 2-month period, participants in the prospective study had the option of providing additional blood draws and questionnaires. Before DNA extraction, prospective study blood samples were shipped either frozen or at room temperature. TCRbeta CDR3 regions were amplified from genomic DNA using the immunoSEQ Assay, a bias-controlled multiplex PCR. The source study handled its data this way. Within the assay, amplification of reference gene primers was used to estimate how many nucleated cells each sample contained. To quantify the absolute abundance of each unique TCRbeta CDR3 rearrangement, sequence reads were collapsed and filtered. For each sample, productive Simpson clonality was calculated as the square root of Simpson's diversity index across productive rearrangements. TCRdb took this table from immuneACCESS and kept in-frame rearrangements with V and J called. Such tables lack part of the clones; where checked against another copy, unresolved V genes explain under half of the gap, and the rest is unexplained. V, J and clone size were drawn from that table, and D and trimming were deduced from the DNA. The table for this sample lists about 150,000 clones; about 85% of them were counted only once. Jointly, the top ten make up nearly 8% of the sample.

Via the germline V gene, CDR1 is LGHNA and CDR2 YSLEER. After removal of 7 bases from V and 8 bases from J, the junction retains 4 bases not matched to a gene. Including cysteine and phenylalanine, the CDR3 has 12 amino acids. Kept here is only the CDR3 DNA, which spans 36 bases and is read in frame from base 1. Here the chain combines TRBV4-3 and TRBJ1-4; 7 central bases correspond to TRBD1. The receptor was isolated from a woman in her forties or fifties who had recovered from COVID-19. The sequenced material came from PBMCs or T cells enriched from blood (not recorded which). The sequence in DNA is TGCGCCAGCACCACGACAGGGGAAAAACTGTTTTTT. The resulting protein is CASTTTGEKLFF.